The rows below give T cell receptor beta chains drawn from one sample of a study of cytomegalovirus exposure and HLA in healthy donors. The protocol was immunoSEQ multiplex PCR, while the TCRdb copy is restricted to in-frame clones and leaves out a portion. The sample gives about 70,000 clones, around 86% of which show up once; roughly 2% is in the top ten. The material sequenced was PBMCs. The receptors derive from a young woman in good health and CMV-seronegative. The CDR3 runs from the conserved cysteine through the conserved F or W. The order of the fields is clone size, J gene, D gene, V gene, CDR3 protein, CDR3 DNA. D genes are given only for firm matches. The size entry is marked missing in some rows and otherwise reads once, few, many or a size class.

clone size: once
J gene: TRBJ2-5
D gene: TRBD2
V gene: TRBV9
CDR3 protein: CASSSWGGQETQYF
CDR3 DNA: TGTGCCAGCAGCTCCTGGGGGGGCCAAGAGACCCAGTACTTC

clone size: -
J gene: TRBJ2-1
D gene: -
V gene: TRBV9
CDR3 protein: CASSVVASIHEQFF
CDR3 DNA: TGTGCCAGCAGCGTAGTAGCCTCTATCCATGAGCAGTTCTTC

clone size: -
J gene: TRBJ1-2
D gene: TRBD1
V gene: TRBV5-6
CDR3 protein: CASSLEDRVYGYTF
CDR3 DNA: TGTGCCAGCAGCTTGGAAGACAGGGTCTATGGCTACACCTTC

clone size: -
J gene: TRBJ2-7
D gene: -
V gene: TRBV25-1
CDR3 protein: CASTPGNRQGSSPYEQYF
CDR3 DNA: TGTGCCAGCACCCCAGGGAACAGGCAAGGTTCATCCCCCTACGAGCAGTACTTC

clone size: -
J gene: TRBJ2-3
D gene: TRBD1
V gene: TRBV6-1
CDR3 protein: CASSDRDRLTDTQYF
CDR3 DNA: TGTGCCAGCAGTGACCGGGACAGGCTCACAGATACGCAGTATTTT

clone size: once
J gene: TRBJ1-5
D gene: -
V gene: TRBV5-1
CDR3 protein: CASSLEAGNQPQHF
CDR3 DNA: TGCGCCAGCAGCTTGGAGGCAGGGAATCAGCCCCAGCATTTT

clone size: few
J gene: TRBJ2-3
D gene: TRBD2
V gene: TRBV2
CDR3 protein: CASSDPRERGTDTQYF
CDR3 DNA: TGTGCCAGCAGTGATCCGCGGGAGCGGGGCACAGATACGCAGTATTTT

clone size: -
J gene: TRBJ2-7
D gene: -
V gene: TRBV29-1
CDR3 protein: CSVDGNSYEQYF
CDR3 DNA: TGCAGCGTTGACGGGAACTCCTACGAGCAGTACTTC

clone size: -
J gene: TRBJ2-2
D gene: TRBD2
V gene: TRBV9
CDR3 protein: CASGSGGTGELFF
CDR3 DNA: TGTGCCAGCGGATCGGGGGGAACCGGGGAGCTGTTTTTT

clone size: -
J gene: TRBJ2-1
D gene: -
V gene: TRBV7-3
CDR3 protein: CASRPHSAYNEQFF
CDR3 DNA: TGTGCCAGCAGACCCCATAGTGCCTACAATGAGCAGTTCTTC

clone size: few
J gene: TRBJ1-1
D gene: -
V gene: TRBV6-5
CDR3 protein: CASTGGSSTEAFF
CDR3 DNA: TGTGCCAGCACTGGGGGCTCGTCCACTGAAGCTTTCTTT